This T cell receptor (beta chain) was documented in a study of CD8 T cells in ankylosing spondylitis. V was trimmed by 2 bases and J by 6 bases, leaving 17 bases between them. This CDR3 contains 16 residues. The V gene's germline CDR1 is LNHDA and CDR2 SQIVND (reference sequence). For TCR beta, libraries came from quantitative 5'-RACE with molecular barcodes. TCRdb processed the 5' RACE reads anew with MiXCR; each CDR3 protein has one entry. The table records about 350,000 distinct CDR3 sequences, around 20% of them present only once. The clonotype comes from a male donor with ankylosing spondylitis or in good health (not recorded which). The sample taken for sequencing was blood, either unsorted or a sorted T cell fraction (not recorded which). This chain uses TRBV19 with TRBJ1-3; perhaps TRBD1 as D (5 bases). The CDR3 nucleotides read TGTGCCAGTAGTATATTTGGACACCAACTGAAAAACACCATATATTTT. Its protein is CASSIFGHQLKNTIYF.